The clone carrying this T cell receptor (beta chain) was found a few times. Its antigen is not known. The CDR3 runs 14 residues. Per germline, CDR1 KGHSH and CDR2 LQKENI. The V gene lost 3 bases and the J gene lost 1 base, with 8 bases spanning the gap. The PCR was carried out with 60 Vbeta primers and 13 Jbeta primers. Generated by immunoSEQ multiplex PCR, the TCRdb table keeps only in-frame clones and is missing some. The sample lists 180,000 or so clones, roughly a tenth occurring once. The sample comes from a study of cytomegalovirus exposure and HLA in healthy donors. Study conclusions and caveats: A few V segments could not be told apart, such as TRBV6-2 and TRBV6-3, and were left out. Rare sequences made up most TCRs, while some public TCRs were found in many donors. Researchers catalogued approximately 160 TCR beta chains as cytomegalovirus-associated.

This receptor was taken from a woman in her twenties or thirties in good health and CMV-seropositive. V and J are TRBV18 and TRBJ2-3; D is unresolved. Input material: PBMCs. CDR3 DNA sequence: TGTGCCAGCTCACCTCGATCGGGCACAGATACGCAGTATTTT. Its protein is CASSPRSGTDTQYF. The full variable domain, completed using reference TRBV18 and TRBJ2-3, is NAGVMQNPRHLVRRRGQEARLRCSPMKGHSHVYWYRQLPEEGLKFMVYLQKENIIDESGMPKERFSAEFPKEGPSILRIQQVVRGDSAAYFCASSPRSGTDTQYFGPGTRLTVL.